These 27 T cell receptor beta chains were all obtained from the same sample, sequenced in a study of blood T cell repertoires in COVID-19. Method: immunoSEQ multiplex PCR; TCRdb's copy keeps in-frame clones and lacks some. Here the sample spans 150,000 to 160,000 clones, about 83% being singletons. The sample was peripheral blood. These receptors originate from a woman in her sixties or seventies with COVID-19, enrolled during active disease.

The chain has TRBV12-3 or TRBV12-4 and TRBJ1-1, with D perhaps TRBD1 (6 bases). This CDR3 contains 13 residues. V gave up 9 bases and J gave up 6 bases, with 17 bases separating them. CDR3 amino acids: CASLRGGAAEAFF. As DNA, the CDR3 is TGTGCCAGTCTCCGGGGGGGCGCGGCTGAAGCTTTCTTT.

In its sample, this clone was seen once. This chain joins TRBV3-1 (or the pseudogene TRBV3-2) and TRBJ1-1; D not resolved. From germline, CDR1 is LGHDT and CDR2 YNNKEL (reference sequence). There are 12 residues in the CDR3. V dropped 0 bases and J dropped 11 bases, with 10 bases sitting between them. Here the CDR3 DNA reads TGTGCCAGCAGCCAAGAGTTGTCGAGCGCTTTCTTT. This sequence encodes CASSQELSSAFF.

CDR3 in amino acids: CASSLDAPGNQPQHF. CDR3 nucleotides: TGCGCCAGCAGCTTGGATGCCCCAGGGAACCAGCCCCAGCATTTT. The V gene is TRBV5-1, the J gene TRBJ1-5, with D perhaps TRBD1 (5 bases). The germline V and J ends were trimmed by 0 bases and 7 bases, with 14 bases remaining between them. This CDR3 has 15 residues. CDR1 is SGHRS and CDR2 is YFSETQ in the germline V gene.

The chain is built from TRBV14 and TRBJ2-7, with D possibly matching TRBD2 (6 bases). Germline CDR1 is SGHDN and CDR2 is FVKESK. The CDR3 length is 16 residues. Trimming removed 4 bases at V and 0 bases at J, with 16 bases between. The chain's CDR3 is CASSRFPGTGSYEQYF. CDR3 DNA sequence: TGTGCCAGCAGCCGATTTCCCGGGACTGGCTCCTACGAGCAGTACTTC.

The chain links TRBV6-5 to TRBJ1-1; D may be TRBD1 (6 bases). In germline, CDR1 is MNHEY, CDR2 SVGAGI. Trimming cost V 5 bases and J 5 bases, with 15 bases left between them. This CDR3 is 14 amino acids long. CDR3 nucleotide sequence: TGTGCCAGCAGTAGGGTACAGGGTTGGACTGAAGCTTTCTTT. Translating gives CASSRVQGWTEAFF.

The chain recombines TRBV5-6 with TRBJ2-2; 7 positions agree with TRBD1. With V trimmed by 4 bases and J by 4 bases, 4 bases remained unmatched. The CDR3 length is 14 residues. Germline V gives CDR1 SGHDT, CDR2 YYEEEE. The CDR3 DNA follows: TGTGCCAGCAGCGTCGGACAGGCCACCGGGGAGCTGTTTTTT. Translated, it gives CASSVGQATGELFF. Full variable domain (outside the CDR3, taken from reference TRBV5-6 and TRBJ2-2): DAGVTQSPTHLIKTRGQQVTLRCSPKSGHDTVSWYQQALGQGPQFIFQYYEEEERQRGNFPDRFSGHQFPNYSSELNVNALLLGDSALYLCASSVGQATGELFFGEGSRLTVL.

This clone was counted a single time. This rearrangement joins TRBV29-1 to TRBJ1-2; 7 positions agree with TRBD1. Looked up from germline, CDR1 is SQVTM and CDR2 is ANQGSEA. The CDR3 loop spans 13 amino acids. Trimming at V came to 6 bases and at J to 8 bases, leaving 12 bases not matched to a gene. The CDR3 nucleotides read TGCAGCGTGCTCGACAGGGCATCAGGCGGCTACACCTTC. Amino acids: CSVLDRASGGYTF.

The chain is built from TRBV19 and TRBJ2-3; TRBD2 matches at 11 bases. CDR1 and CDR2 from the germline V gene are LNHDA and SQIVND (reference sequence). After removal of 8 bases from V and 4 bases from J, the junction contained 11 bases not matched to a gene. The CDR3 spans 16 residues. CDR3 DNA sequence: TGTGCCAGTGATAGCGGGGGGGCCCATGGTGCAGATACGCAGTATTTT. As protein: CASDSGGAHGADTQYF.

CDR3 coding DNA: TGTGCCAGCAGTTTATGGGGGGGGCCCGGCTACACCTTC. Translating gives CASSLWGGPGYTF. This sequence joins TRBV27 and TRBJ1-2; a weak D match, TRBD1 (6 bases). Germline CDR1 MNHEY, CDR2 SMNVEV (reference sequence). The CDR3 is 13 residues long. Trimming removed 1 base from V and 8 bases from J, with 11 bases in between.

This clone was counted only a few times. The chain couples TRBV5-1 to TRBJ1-4; TRBD1 aligns across 7 bases. The CDR3 contains 14 residues. CDR1 and CDR2 (germline): SGHRS, YFSETQ. Unmatched junction bases numbered 7, after V lost 6 bases and J lost 5 bases. The CDR3 reads CASTSEQGNEKLFF. The CDR3 nucleotides read TGCGCCAGCACCTCAGAACAGGGGAATGAAAAACTGTTTTTT. Variable domain in full (rest from reference TRBV5-1 and TRBJ1-4): KAGVTQTPRYLIKTRGQQVTLSCSPISGHRSVSWYQQTPGQGLQFLFEYFSETQRNKGNFPGRFSGRQFSNSRSEMNVSTLELGDSALYLCASTSEQGNEKLFFGSGTQLSVL.

The gene calls are TRBV29-1 and TRBJ1-2; a weak D match, TRBD1 (5 bases). Trimming cost V 5 bases and J 5 bases, with 21 bases left between them. The CDR3 consists of 15 residues. In germline, CDR1 is SQVTM, CDR2 ANQGSEA. Here the CDR3 DNA reads TGCAGCGTTCCCCTCTCCCGGGACGGAGGGTATGGCTACACCTTC. Encoded protein: CSVPLSRDGGYGYTF. Full variable domain (remainder filled in from reference TRBV29-1 and TRBJ1-2): SAVISQKPSRDICQRGTSLTIQCQVDSQVTMMFWYRQQPGQSLTLIATANQGSEATYESGFVIDKFPISRPNLTFSTLTVSNMSPEDSSIYLCSVPLSRDGGYGYTFGSGTRLTVV.

This chain joins TRBV3-1 (or the pseudogene TRBV3-2) and TRBJ1-2, with 7 bases aligning to TRBD1. Germline V gene lookup returns CDR1 LGHDT and CDR2 YNNKEL (reference sequence). This CDR3 comprises 13 residues. With 4 bases clipped from V and 3 bases from J, the junction kept 2 bases outside the gene matches. As DNA, the CDR3 is TGTGCCAGCAGCCCCCAGGGGGACTATGGCTACACCTTC. Translated: CASSPQGDYGYTF.

CDR3 protein: CASSPAGAQPQHF. Here the CDR3 DNA reads TGTGCCAGTAGCCCTGCGGGGGCTCAGCCCCAGCATTTT. The chain employs TRBV19 and TRBJ1-5, with D possibly being TRBD1 (6 bases). CDR3 size: 13 residues. Germline loops: CDR1 LNHDA, CDR2 SQIVND (reference sequence). Trimming took off 6 bases at V and 6 bases at J, with 12 bases between the two ends.

The V and J genes are TRBV27 and TRBJ1-2; a possible D gene is TRBD1 (6 bases). The CDR3 sequence is 13 residues long. Trimming removed 6 bases at V and 8 bases at J, with 16 bases between. CDR1 MNHEY and CDR2 SMNVEV come from the germline V gene (reference sequence). CDR3 DNA: TGTGCCAGCAGGCCCGCGGGGGCGCGGGGCTACACCTTC. Protein product: CASRPAGARGYTF.

The rearrangement uses TRBV5-1 and TRBJ2-1; 8 positions match TRBD2. Germline assignment: CDR1 SGHRS and CDR2 YFSETQ. V gave up 4 bases and J gave up 12 bases; unmatched junction bases: 9. The CDR3 extends over 13 amino acids. The CDR3 loop reads CASSRYRTSPQFF. CDR3 nucleotides: TGCGCCAGCAGCCGGTATAGGACTAGCCCGCAGTTCTTC.

This clone was seen only a few times. The genes are TRBV6-2 or TRBV6-3 and TRBJ2-7; D gene unclear. The V and J ends lost 2 bases and 0 bases respectively, with 5 bases between them. This CDR3 has 13 amino acids. CDR1 and CDR2 from the germline V gene are MNHEY and SVGEGT. CDR3 DNA: TGTGCCAGCAGTTACCTTAGCTCCTACGAGCAGTACGTC. Translating it yields CASSYLSSYEQYV.

The rearrangement uses TRBV14 and TRBJ2-3, with D uncertain. Trimming stripped 5 bases from V and 2 bases from J, with 8 bases between. Germline CDR1 SGHDN, CDR2 FVKESK. This CDR3 contains 13 residues. For the CDR3, the DNA is TGTGCCAGCAGCGGCCGAAACACAGATACGCAGTATTTT. Its translation: CASSGRNTDTQYF. Full variable domain (rest looked up from reference TRBV14 and TRBJ2-3): EAGVTQFPSHSVIEKGQTVTLRCDPISGHDNLYWYRRVMGKEIKFLLHFVKESKQDESGMPNNRFLAERTGGTYSTLKVQPAELEDSGVYFCASSGRNTDTQYFGPGTRLTVL.

This chain joins TRBV6-5 and TRBJ2-1; TRBD2 agrees at 10 bases. J lost 6 bases, V lost 8 bases, and 7 bases had no gene match. The CDR3 runs to 14 residues. Germline CDR1 MNHEY, CDR2 SVGAGI. The CDR3 DNA sequence: TGTGCCAGCCATTTACTAGCGGGGTTCAATGAGCAGTTCTTC. Translated: CASHLLAGFNEQFF.

The chain uses TRBV4-1 and TRBJ1-3; D is uncertain. Per germline, CDR1 MGHRA and CDR2 YSYEKL. The CDR3 spans 14 residues. Trimming removed 4 bases from V and 9 bases from J, with 16 bases in between. The CDR3 DNA follows: TGCGCCAGCAGCCTCGGTGCGGGTGTCGTCACCATATATTTT. Translation: CASSLGAGVVTIYF.

This clone was counted a single time. The chain carries TRBV5-1 and TRBJ2-5, with D perhaps matching TRBD1 (5 bases). Germline V gene data show CDR1 as SGHRS and CDR2 as YFSETQ. This CDR3 comprises 15 residues. V was cut by 2 bases and J by 2 bases, with 13 bases left in between. The CDR3 nucleotides are TGCGCCAGCAGCTTAATCTCGAAGGGGCAAGAGACCCAGTACTTC. Residues: CASSLISKGQETQYF.

V gene TRBV3-1 (or the pseudogene TRBV3-2) combines with J gene TRBJ1-6; D is undetermined. The CDR3 extends over 13 amino acids. Germline CDR1 and CDR2: LGHDT and YNNKEL (reference sequence). V was trimmed by 1 base and J by 9 bases, leaving 7 bases between them. The CDR3 sequence is CASSQARGSPLHF. As DNA, the CDR3 is TGTGCCAGCAGCCAAGCAAGAGGTTCACCCCTCCACTTT.

The V and J genes are TRBV2 and TRBJ2-1; 8 positions match TRBD1. J was trimmed by 7 bases and V by 6 bases; bases with no gene match: 5. Germline values: CDR1 SNHLY, CDR2 FYNNEI. The CDR3 contains 13 residues. The CDR3 DNA is TGTGCCAGCAGCGCCGACAGGGGTAATGAGCAGTTCTTC. It codes for CASSADRGNEQFF.

The J gene is TRBJ2-1, the V gene TRBV2; TRBD2 matches at 12 bases. Germline V gene data show CDR1 as SNHLY and CDR2 as FYNNEI. The CDR3 covers 14 residues. Losses at the gene ends were 7 bases for V and 9 bases for J; bases not matched to a gene: 7. The CDR3, as DNA: TGTGCCAGCATCGCTAGCGGGAGGGCGGGTGAGCAGTTCTTC. It yields the protein CASIASGRAGEQFF.

This clone was detected a few times. The chain links TRBV7-2 to TRBJ1-2; D remains ambiguous. The V end was cut by 3 bases, the J end by 6 bases, with 11 bases between. This CDR3 contains 13 residues. Germline assignment: CDR1 SGHTA and CDR2 FQGNSA. DNA of the CDR3: TGTGCCAGCAGCTTCGTGGGTCAGGATGGCTACACCTTC. The encoded protein is CASSFVGQDGYTF. Full variable domain (rest looked up from reference TRBV7-2 and TRBJ1-2): GAGVSQSPSNKVTEKGKDVELRCDPISGHTALYWYRQSLGQGLEFLIYFQGNSAPDKSGLPSDRFSAERTGGSVSTLTIQRTQQEDSAVYLCASSFVGQDGYTFGSGTRLTVV.

The chain couples TRBV2 to TRBJ2-7, with D possibly being TRBD1 (6 bases). Germline CDR1 and CDR2: SNHLY and FYNNEI. V lost 4 bases and J 7 bases, leaving 17 bases between the germline ends. The CDR3 totals 14 residues. Here the CDR3 reads CASSATRGIGEQYF. The DNA of the CDR3 is TGTGCCAGCAGTGCAACTAGGGGGATAGGTGAGCAGTACTTC.

The chain employs TRBV5-1 and TRBJ2-7; TRBD1 aligns across 8 bases. Germline V lookup: CDR1 SGHRS, CDR2 YFSETQ. Germline trimming cut 5 bases from V and 1 base from J; bases unmatched to any gene: 5. This CDR3 is 14 amino acids long. The CDR3 DNA is TGCGCCAGCAGGTCCGGACAGGGATCCTACGAGCAGTACTTC. Its translation is CASRSGQGSYEQYF.

This clone appeared a few times. The rearrangement joins TRBV5-6 to TRBJ1-2, with 10 bases that match TRBD1. The trim removed 6 bases at V and 3 bases at J, leaving 5 bases unmatched. CDR3 length equals 14 residues. Looked up from germline, CDR1 is SGHDT and CDR2 is YYEEEE. The chain's CDR3 is CASTDRGRYYGYTF. The CDR3 DNA is TGTGCCAGCACCGACAGGGGGCGTTACTATGGCTACACCTTC.